This TCR beta chain was recorded in a study of T cells after yellow fever vaccination. General study results and limits: The CD4 and CD8 compartments had a small share of their clonotypes in common. From the bulk population, abundant clonotypes could contaminate and appear within FACS-sorted repertoires. Most primary-vaccination clones recurred post-booster (more than 95% CD4, around 90% CD8).

With regard to this clonotype: Its specificity is unknown.

Germline lookup yields CDR1 SGHAT and CDR2 FQNNGV. The CDR3 consists of 16 residues. The ends were cut back, 5 bases at V and 2 bases at J, with 17 bases in the middle. Production of TCR cDNA was by 5'RACE template switching, which also added a universal primer site and UMIs. TCRdb re-analysed the 5' RACE reads in MiXCR, keeping a single row per CDR3 protein. The sample carries some 300,000 distinct CDR3 sequences, approximately 10% recorded once. This receptor was identified in a man aged 18 to 29 who received the YFV17D yellow fever vaccine. The chain has TRBV11-2 and TRBJ2-3; D may be TRBD1 (6 bases). Sequenced here: CD4+ T cells sorted from PBMCs, sampled 5 days after the yellow fever booster vaccination. The CDR3 DNA sequence: TGTGCCAGCAGCAGAGGCCGGGACATCAACACAGATACGCAGTATTTT. Translation: CASSRGRDINTDTQYF.